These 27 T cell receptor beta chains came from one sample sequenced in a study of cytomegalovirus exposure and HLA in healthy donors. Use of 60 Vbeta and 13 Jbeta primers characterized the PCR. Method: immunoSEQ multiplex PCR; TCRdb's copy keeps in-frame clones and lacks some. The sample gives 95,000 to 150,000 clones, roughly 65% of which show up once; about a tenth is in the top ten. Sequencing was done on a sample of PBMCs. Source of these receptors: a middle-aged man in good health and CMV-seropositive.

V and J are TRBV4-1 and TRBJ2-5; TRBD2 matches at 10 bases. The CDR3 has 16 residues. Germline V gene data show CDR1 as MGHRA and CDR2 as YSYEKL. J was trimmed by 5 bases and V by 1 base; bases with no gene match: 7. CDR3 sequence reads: CASSQGASGGAETQYF. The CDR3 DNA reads TGCGCCAGCAGCCAAGGGGCGAGCGGGGGGGCTGAGACCCAGTACTTC.

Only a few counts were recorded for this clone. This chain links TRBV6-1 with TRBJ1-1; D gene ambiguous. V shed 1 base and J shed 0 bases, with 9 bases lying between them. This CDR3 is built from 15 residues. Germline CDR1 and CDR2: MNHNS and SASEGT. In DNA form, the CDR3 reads TGTGCCAGCAGTGAAGTGGGCTCCATGAACACTGAAGCTTTCTTT. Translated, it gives CASSEVGSMNTEAFF.

The CDR3 protein is CASSLLGAANTEAFF. DNA for the CDR3: TGTGCCAGCAGCCTCCTTGGGGCAGCGAACACTGAAGCTTTCTTT. The V and J genes are TRBV14 and TRBJ1-1; D possibly corresponds to TRBD1 (5 bases). The ends were cut back, 4 bases at V and 1 base at J, with 13 bases in the middle. The CDR3 covers 15 residues. Germline-derived CDR1 and CDR2 are SGHDN and FVKESK.

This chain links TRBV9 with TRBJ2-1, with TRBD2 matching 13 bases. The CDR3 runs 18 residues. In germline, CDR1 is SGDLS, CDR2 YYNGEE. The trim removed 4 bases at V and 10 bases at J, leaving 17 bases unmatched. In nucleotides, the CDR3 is TGTGCCAGCAGCTCAAGCAGGGCCGGGACTAGCGGGGTGGGGGAGCAGTTCTTC. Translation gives CASSSSRAGTSGVGEQFF.

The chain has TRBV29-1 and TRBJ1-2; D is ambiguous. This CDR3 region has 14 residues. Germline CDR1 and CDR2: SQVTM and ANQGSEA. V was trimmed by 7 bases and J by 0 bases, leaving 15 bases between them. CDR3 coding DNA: TGCAGCGCACCCCTGACGGGAGCTAACTATGGCTACACCTTC. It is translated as CSAPLTGANYGYTF.

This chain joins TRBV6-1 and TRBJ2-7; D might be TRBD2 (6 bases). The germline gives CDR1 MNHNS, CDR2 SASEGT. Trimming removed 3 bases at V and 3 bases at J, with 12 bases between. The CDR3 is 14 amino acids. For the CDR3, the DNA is TGTGCCAGCAGTGATCTAAGGGGAGGCTACGAGCAGTACTTC. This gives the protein CASSDLRGGYEQYF.

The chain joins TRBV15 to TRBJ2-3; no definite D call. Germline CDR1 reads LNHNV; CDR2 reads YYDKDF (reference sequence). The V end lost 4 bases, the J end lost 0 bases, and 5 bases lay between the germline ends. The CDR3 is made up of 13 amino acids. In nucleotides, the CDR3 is TGTGCCACCAGCATGAGTAGCACAGATACGCAGTATTTT. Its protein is CATSMSSTDTQYF.

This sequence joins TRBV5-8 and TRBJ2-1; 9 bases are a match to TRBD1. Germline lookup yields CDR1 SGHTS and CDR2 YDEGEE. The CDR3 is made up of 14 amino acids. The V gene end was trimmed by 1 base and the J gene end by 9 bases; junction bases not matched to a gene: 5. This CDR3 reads CASSLRDRESEQFF. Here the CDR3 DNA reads TGTGCCAGCAGCTTGAGGGACAGGGAGAGTGAGCAGTTCTTC.

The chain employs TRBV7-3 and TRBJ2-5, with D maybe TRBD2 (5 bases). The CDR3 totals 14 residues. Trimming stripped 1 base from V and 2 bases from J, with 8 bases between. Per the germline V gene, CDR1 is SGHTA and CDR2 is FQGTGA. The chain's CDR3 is CASSLSSVQETQYF. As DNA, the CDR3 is TGTGCCAGCAGCTTAAGTAGCGTTCAAGAGACCCAGTACTTC.

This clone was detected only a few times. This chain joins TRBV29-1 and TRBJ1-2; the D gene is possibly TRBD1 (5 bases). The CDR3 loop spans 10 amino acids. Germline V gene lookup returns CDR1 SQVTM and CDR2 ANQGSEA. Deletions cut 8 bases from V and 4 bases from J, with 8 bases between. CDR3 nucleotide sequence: TGCAGCATAGACAGCTATGGCTACACCTTC. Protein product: CSIDSYGYTF.

The CDR3 loop reads CASRESNTGELFF. CDR3 DNA sequence: TGTGCCAGTAGGGAGTCGAACACCGGGGAGCTGTTTTTT. V usage is TRBV7-2 and J usage is TRBJ2-2, with a weak D call TRBD2 (5 bases). CDR3 length equals 13 residues. V lost 9 bases, J lost 0 bases, and 8 bases lay in between. The germline CDR1 and CDR2 sequences are SGHTA and FQGNSA.

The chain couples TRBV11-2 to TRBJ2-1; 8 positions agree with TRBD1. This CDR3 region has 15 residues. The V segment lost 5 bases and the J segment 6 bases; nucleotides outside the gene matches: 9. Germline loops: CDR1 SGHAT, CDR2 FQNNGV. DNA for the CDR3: TGTGCCAGCAGCCCAGACAGGGGCATCTTCAATGAGCAGTTCTTC. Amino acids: CASSPDRGIFNEQFF.

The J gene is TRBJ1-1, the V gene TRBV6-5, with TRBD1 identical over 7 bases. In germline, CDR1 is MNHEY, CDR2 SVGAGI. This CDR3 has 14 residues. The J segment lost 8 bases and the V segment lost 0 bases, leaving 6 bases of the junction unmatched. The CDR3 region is CASSYSGRQGEAFF. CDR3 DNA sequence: TGTGCCAGCAGTTACTCGGGCCGACAGGGAGAAGCTTTCTTT.

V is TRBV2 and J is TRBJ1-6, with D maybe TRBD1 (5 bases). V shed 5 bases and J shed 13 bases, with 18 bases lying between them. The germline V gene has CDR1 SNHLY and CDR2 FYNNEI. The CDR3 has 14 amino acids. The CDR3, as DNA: TGTGCCAGCAGTCCCAGGACACACGCGATTCCCCTCCACTTT. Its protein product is CASSPRTHAIPLHF.

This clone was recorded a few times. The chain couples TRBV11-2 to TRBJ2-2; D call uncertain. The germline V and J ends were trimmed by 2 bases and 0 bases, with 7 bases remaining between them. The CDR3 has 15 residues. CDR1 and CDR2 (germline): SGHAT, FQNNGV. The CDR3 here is CASSLSTANTGELFF. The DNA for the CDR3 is TGTGCCAGCAGCTTATCCACAGCGAACACCGGGGAGCTGTTTTTT. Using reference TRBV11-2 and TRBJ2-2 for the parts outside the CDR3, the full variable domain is EAGVAQSPRYKIIEKRQSVAFWCNPISGHATLYWYQQILGQGPKLLIQFQNNGVVDDSQLPKDRFSAERLKGVDSTLKIQPAKLEDSAVYLCASSLSTANTGELFFGEGSRLTVL.

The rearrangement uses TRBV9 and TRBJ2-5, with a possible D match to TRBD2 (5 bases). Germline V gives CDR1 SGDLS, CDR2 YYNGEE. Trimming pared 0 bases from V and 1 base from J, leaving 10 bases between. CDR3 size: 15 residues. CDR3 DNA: TGTGCCAGCAGCGTAGCAGCGGCGACCCAAGAGACCCAGTACTTC. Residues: CASSVAAATQETQYF. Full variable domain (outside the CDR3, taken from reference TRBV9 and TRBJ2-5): DSGVTQTPKHLITATGQRVTLRCSPRSGDLSVYWYQQSLDQGLQFLIQYYNGEERAKGNILERFSAQQFPDLHSELNLSSLELGDSALYFCASSVAAATQETQYFGPGTRLLVL.

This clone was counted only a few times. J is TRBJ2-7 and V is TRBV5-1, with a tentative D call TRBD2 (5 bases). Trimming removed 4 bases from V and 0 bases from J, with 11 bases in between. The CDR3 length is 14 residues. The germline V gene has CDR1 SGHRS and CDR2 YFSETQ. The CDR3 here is CASSRGLSSYEQYF. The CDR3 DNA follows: TGCGCCAGCAGCCGGGGTTTGAGCTCCTACGAGCAGTACTTC. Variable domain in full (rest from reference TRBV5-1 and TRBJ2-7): KAGVTQTPRYLIKTRGQQVTLSCSPISGHRSVSWYQQTPGQGLQFLFEYFSETQRNKGNFPGRFSGRQFSNSRSEMNVSTLELGDSALYLCASSRGLSSYEQYFGPGTRLTVT.

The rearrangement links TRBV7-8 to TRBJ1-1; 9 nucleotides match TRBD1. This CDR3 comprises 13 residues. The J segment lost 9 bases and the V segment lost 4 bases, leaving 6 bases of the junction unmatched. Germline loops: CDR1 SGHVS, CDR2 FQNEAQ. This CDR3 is CASSSSDRGKAFF. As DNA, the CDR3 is TGTGCCAGCAGCTCTTCCGACAGGGGGAAAGCTTTCTTT.

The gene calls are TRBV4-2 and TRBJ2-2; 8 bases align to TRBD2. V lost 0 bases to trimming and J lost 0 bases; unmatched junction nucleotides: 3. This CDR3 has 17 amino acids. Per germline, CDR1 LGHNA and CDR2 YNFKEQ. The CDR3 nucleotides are TGTGCCAGCAGCCAAGAAGGGCGGGGGGCGAACACCGGGGAGCTGTTTTTT. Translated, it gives CASSQEGRGANTGELFF.

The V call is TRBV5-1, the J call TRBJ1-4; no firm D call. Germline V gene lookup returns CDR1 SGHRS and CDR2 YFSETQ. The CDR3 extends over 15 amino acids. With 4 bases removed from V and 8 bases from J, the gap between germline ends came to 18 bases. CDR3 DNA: TGCGCCAGCAGCGTTGGGTCGGATACGAGGGAAAAACTGTTTTTT. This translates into CASSVGSDTREKLFF.

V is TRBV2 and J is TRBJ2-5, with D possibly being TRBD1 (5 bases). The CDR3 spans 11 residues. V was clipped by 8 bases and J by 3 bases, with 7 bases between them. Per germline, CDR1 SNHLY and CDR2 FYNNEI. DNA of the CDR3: TGTGCCAGCTCCAGGGAAGAGACCCAGTACTTC. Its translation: CASSREETQYF.

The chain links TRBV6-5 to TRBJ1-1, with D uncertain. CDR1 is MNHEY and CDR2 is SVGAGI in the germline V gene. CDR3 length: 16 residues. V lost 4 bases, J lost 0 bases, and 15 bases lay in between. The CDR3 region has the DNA TGTGCCAGCAGTTTAGCCAGCCAGCTTATGAACACTGAAGCTTTCTTT. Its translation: CASSLASQLMNTEAFF.

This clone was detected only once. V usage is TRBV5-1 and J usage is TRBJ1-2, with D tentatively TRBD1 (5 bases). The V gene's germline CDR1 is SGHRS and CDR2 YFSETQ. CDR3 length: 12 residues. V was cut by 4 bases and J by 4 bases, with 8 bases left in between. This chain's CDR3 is CASSRGGYGYTF. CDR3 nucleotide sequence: TGCGCCAGCAGCCGGGGGGGCTATGGCTACACCTTC.

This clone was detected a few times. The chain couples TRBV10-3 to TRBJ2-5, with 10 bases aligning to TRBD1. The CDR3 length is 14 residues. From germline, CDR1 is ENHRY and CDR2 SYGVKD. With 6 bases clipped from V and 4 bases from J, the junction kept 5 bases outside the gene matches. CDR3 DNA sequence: TGTGCCATCAGGGGACAGGGGAGGGGAGAGACCCAGTACTTC. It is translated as CAIRGQGRGETQYF.

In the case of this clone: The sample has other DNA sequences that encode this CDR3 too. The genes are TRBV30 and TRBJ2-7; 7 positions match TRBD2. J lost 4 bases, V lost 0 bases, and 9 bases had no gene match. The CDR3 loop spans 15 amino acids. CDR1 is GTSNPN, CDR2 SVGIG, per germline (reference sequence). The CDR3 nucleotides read TGTGCCTGGAGTGTACGCGGGGCGGGAGTATACGAGCAGTACTTC. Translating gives CAWSVRGAGVYEQYF.

The CDR3 DNA follows: TGTGCCAGCTCACCGGCAGGGGATGAGGAAGCTTTCTTT. It translates to CASSPAGDEEAFF. V usage is TRBV18 and J usage is TRBJ1-1, with TRBD1 as a possible D gene (6 bases). The CDR3 sequence is 13 residues long. With 3 bases removed from V and 8 bases from J, the gap between germline ends came to 13 bases. From germline, CDR1 is KGHSH and CDR2 LQKENI. The full variable domain, with the rest looked up from reference TRBV18 and TRBJ1-1, is NAGVMQNPRHLVRRRGQEARLRCSPMKGHSHVYWYRQLPEEGLKFMVYLQKENIIDESGMPKERFSAEFPKEGPSILRIQQVVRGDSAAYFCASSPAGDEEAFFGQGTRLTVV.

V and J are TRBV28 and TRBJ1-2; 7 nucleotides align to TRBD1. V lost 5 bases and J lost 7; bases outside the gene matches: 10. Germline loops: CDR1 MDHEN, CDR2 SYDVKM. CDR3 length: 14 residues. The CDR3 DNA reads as TGTGCCAGCAGTCCCTCGGACAGGTACTCTGGCTACACCTTC. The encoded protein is CASSPSDRYSGYTF.